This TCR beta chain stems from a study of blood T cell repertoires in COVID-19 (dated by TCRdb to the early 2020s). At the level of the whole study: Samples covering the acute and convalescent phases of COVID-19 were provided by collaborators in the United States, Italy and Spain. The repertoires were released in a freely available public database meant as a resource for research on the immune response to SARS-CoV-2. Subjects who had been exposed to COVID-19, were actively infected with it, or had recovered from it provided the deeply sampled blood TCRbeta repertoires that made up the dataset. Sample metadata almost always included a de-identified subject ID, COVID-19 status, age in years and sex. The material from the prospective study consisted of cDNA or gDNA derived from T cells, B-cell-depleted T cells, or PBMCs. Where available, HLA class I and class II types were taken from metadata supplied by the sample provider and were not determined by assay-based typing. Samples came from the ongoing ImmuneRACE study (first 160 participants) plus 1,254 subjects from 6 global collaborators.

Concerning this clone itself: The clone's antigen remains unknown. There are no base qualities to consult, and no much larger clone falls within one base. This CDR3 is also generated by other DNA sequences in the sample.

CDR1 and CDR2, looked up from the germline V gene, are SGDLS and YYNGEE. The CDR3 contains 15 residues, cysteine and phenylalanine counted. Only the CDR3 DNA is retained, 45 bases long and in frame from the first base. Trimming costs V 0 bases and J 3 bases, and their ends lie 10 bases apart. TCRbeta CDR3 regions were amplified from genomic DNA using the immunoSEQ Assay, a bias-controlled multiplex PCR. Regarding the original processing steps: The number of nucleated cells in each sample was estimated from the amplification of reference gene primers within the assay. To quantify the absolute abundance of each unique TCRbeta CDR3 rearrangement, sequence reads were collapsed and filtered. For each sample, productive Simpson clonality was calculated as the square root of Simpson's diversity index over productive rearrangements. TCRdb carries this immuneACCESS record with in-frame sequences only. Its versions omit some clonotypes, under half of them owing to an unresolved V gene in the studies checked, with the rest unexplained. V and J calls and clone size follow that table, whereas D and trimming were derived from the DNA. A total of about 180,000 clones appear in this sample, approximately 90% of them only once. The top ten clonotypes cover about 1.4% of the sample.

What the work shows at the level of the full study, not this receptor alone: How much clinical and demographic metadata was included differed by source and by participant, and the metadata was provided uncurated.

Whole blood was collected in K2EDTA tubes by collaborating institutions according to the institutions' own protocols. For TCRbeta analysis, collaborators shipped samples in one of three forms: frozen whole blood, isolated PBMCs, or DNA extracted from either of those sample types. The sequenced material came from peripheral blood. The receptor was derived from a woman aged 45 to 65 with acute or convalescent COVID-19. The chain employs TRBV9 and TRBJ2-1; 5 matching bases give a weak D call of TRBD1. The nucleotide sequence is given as TGTGCCAGCAGCGTAGCAACAGGCAGCTACAATGAGCAGTTCTTC. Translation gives CASSVATGSYNEQFF.